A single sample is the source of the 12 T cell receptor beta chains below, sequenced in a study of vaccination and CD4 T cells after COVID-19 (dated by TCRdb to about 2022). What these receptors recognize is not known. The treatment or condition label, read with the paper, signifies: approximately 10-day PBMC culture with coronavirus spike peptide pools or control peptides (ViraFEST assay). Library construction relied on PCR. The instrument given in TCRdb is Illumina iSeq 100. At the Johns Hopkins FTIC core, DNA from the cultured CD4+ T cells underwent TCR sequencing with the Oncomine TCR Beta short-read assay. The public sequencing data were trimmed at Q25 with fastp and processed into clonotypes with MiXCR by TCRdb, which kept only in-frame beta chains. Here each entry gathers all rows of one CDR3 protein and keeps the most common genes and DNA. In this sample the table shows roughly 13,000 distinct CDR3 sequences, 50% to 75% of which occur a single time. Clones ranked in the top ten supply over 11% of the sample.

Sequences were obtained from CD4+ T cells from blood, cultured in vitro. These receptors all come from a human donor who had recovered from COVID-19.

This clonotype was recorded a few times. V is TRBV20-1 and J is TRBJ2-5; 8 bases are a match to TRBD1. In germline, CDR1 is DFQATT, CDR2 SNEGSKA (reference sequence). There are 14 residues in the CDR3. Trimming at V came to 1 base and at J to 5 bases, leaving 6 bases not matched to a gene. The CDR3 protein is CSARGAGDRETQYF. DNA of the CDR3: TGCAGTGCTAGAGGAGCTGGGGACAGGGAGACCCAGTACTTC.

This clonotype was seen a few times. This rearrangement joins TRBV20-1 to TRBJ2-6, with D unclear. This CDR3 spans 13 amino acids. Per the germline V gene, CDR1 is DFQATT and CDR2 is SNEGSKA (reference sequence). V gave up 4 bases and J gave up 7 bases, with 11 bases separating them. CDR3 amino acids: CSAKSEFANVLTF. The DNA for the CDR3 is TGCAGTGCTAAGTCGGAATTCGCCAACGTCCTGACTTTC.

The DNA of the CDR3 is TGTGTCAGTCGTCAGAGTGGGGGCTACGAGCAGTACTTC. This codes for CVSRQSGGYEQYF. The chain carries TRBV6-2 or TRBV6-3 and TRBJ2-7; D is tentatively TRBD1 or TRBD2 (5 bases each). The germline gives CDR1 MNHEY, CDR2 SVGEGT. CDR3 size: 13 residues.

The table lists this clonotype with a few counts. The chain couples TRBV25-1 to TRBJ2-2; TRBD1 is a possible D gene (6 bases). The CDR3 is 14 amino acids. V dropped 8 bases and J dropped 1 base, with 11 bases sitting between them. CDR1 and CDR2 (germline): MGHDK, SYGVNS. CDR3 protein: CASVDRRNTGELFF. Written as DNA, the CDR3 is TGTGCCAGCGTCGACAGGAGGAACACCGGGGAGCTGTTTTTT.

Here the CDR3 DNA reads TGTGCCAGCAGCCGGGACAGGGGCGTCGAGACCCAGTACTTC. Translation: CASSRDRGVETQYF. The chain carries TRBV9 and TRBJ2-5; 10 nucleotides align to TRBD1. The CDR3 loop spans 14 amino acids. Looked up from germline, CDR1 is SGDLS and CDR2 is YYNGEE. V was pared by 4 bases and J by 5 bases, with 5 bases of the junction left unmatched.

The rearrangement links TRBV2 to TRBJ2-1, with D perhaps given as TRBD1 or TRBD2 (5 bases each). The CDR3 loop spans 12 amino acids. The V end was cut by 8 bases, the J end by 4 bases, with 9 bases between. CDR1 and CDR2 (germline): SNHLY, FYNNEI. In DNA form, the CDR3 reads TGTGCCAGCCGGGACGGATACAATGAGCAGTTCTTC. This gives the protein CASRDGYNEQFF.

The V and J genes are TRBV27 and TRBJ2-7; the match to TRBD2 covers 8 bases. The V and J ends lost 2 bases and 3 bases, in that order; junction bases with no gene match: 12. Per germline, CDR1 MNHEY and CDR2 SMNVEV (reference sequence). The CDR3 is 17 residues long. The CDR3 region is CASSLTARGTRGYEQYF. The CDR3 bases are TGTGCCAGCAGTTTAACGGCCCGCGGGACTAGGGGCTACGAGCAGTACTTC.

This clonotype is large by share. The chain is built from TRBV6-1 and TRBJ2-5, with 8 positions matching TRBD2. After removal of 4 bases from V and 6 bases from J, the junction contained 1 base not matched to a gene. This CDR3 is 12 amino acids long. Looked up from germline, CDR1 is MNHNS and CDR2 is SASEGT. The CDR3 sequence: CASSGTSKTQYF. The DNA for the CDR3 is TGTGCCAGCAGTGGGACTAGCAAGACCCAGTACTTC.

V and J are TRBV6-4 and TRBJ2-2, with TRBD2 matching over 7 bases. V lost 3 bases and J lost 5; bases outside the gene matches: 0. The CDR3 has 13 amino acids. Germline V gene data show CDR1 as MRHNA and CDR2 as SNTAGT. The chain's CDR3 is CASSERETGELFF. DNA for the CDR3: TGTGCCAGCAGTGAGCGGGAGACCGGGGAGCTGTTTTTT.

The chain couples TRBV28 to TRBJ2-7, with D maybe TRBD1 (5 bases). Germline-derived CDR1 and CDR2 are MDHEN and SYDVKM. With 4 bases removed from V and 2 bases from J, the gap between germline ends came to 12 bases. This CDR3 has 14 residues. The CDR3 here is CASSYPDRPYEQYF. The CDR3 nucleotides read TGTGCCAGCAGTTACCCAGACAGACCCTACGAGCAGTACTTC.

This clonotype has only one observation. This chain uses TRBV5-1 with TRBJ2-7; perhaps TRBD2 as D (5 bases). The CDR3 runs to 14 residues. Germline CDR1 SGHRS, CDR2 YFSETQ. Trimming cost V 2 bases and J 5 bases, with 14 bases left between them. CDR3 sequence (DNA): TGCGCCAGCAGCTTAGGCGGACTCCTCCACGAGCAGTACTTC. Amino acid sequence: CASSLGGLLHEQYF.

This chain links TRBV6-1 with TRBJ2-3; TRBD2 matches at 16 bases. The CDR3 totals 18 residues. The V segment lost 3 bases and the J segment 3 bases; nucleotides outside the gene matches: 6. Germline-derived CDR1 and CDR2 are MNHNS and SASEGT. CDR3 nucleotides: TGTGCCAGCAGTGAGCTCGGGACTAGCGGGAGGGGGACAGATACGCAGTATTTT. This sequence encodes CASSELGTSGRGTDTQYF.